The 30 T cell receptor beta chains below come from one sample, sequenced in a study of blood T cell repertoires in COVID-19. Profiling relied on immunoSEQ multiplex PCR, and the TCRdb table lists in-frame clones only, not all of them. The sample includes a few hundred thousand clones, about 89% seen only once; the top ten take around 1.3%. Sequencing was carried out using PBMCs or T cells enriched from blood (not recorded which). Receptors were obtained from a human donor in a cohort exposed to, infected with or recovered from COVID-19 (not recorded which). The donor label of this sample is uncertain.

The rearrangement joins TRBV18 to TRBJ1-4; TRBD1 is a possible D gene (5 bases). The V and J ends lost 2 bases and 6 bases respectively, with 10 bases between them. The CDR3 consists of 14 residues. Germline-derived CDR1 and CDR2 are KGHSH and LQKENI. Written as DNA, the CDR3 is TGTGCCAGCTCACCAGGACAACAACATGAAAAACTGTTTTTT. It specifies CASSPGQQHEKLFF.

This chain joins TRBV6-2 or TRBV6-3 and TRBJ2-2; 7 bases fit TRBD1. Germline loops: CDR1 MNHEY, CDR2 SVGEGT. This CDR3 contains 16 residues. V trimming: 0 bases; J trimming: 4 bases; junction bases outside the gene matches: 5. CDR3: CASSYSRGPSTGELFF. CDR3 sequence (DNA): TGTGCCAGCAGTTACTCGAGGGGGCCGAGCACCGGGGAGCTGTTTTTT.

The chain carries TRBV2 and TRBJ1-2; the D gene is possibly TRBD1 (6 bases). CDR1 and CDR2 (germline): SNHLY, FYNNEI. The CDR3 is 14 amino acids. Trimming took 6 bases from V and 4 from J, leaving 15 bases between them. This chain's CDR3 is CASRYWDTSYGYTF. CDR3 in DNA: TGTGCCAGCAGGTACTGGGACACCTCCTATGGCTACACCTTC.

The chain links TRBV25-1 to TRBJ1-5, with D unclear. Trimming took off 5 bases at V and 2 bases at J, with 7 bases between the two ends. This CDR3 contains 13 residues. The germline gives CDR1 MGHDK, CDR2 SYGVNS. The CDR3 protein is CASSYQGNQPQHF. The DNA for the CDR3 is TGTGCCAGCAGTTATCAGGGCAATCAGCCCCAGCATTTT. The full variable domain, in which reference TRBV25-1 and TRBJ1-5 provide the parts outside the CDR3, is EADIYQTPRYLVIGTGKKITLECSQTMGHDKMYWYQQDPGMELHLIHYSYGVNSTEKGDLSSESTVSRIRTEHFPLTLESARPSHTSQYLCASSYQGNQPQHFGDGTRLSIL.

DNA of the CDR3: TGTGCCAGCAGTTTATCGTGGGGGGTGAACACTGAAGCTTTCTTT. Protein: CASSLSWGVNTEAFF. J is TRBJ1-1 and V is TRBV27; perhaps TRBD1 as D (5 bases). V lost 0 bases to trimming and J lost 0 bases, with 8 bases between them. This CDR3 spans 15 amino acids. Germline V gene sequence: CDR1 MNHEY, CDR2 SMNVEV (reference sequence).

The chain is built from TRBV7-9 and TRBJ1-2; D is unresolved. Germline V lookup: CDR1 SEHNR, CDR2 FQNEAQ (reference sequence). The CDR3 extends over 13 amino acids. V was pared by 1 base and J by 6 bases, with 9 bases between. The chain's CDR3 is CASSLELGDGYTF. The CDR3 bases are TGTGCCAGCAGCTTAGAGCTAGGTGATGGCTACACCTTC.

The chain links TRBV2 to TRBJ2-5; possible D gene TRBD2, 5 bases. The CDR3 extends over 15 amino acids. The germline V gene has CDR1 SNHLY and CDR2 FYNNEI. Trimming stripped 1 base from V and 2 bases from J, with 11 bases between. The CDR3 protein is CASSEVGAMQETQYF. The CDR3, as DNA: TGTGCCAGCAGTGAAGTGGGAGCGATGCAAGAGACCCAGTACTTC.

A single count supports this clone. The chain links TRBV13 to TRBJ2-6; D is unclear. Trimming took off 3 bases at V and 0 bases at J, with 9 bases between the two ends. CDR1 is PRHDT and CDR2 is FYEKMQ in the germline V gene (reference sequence). This CDR3 is built from 16 residues. In DNA, the CDR3 is TGTGCCAGCAGCTTGTCCGTCCTCTCTGGGGCCAACGTCCTGACTTTC. It specifies CASSLSVLSGANVLTF.

This chain uses TRBV4-3 with TRBJ1-2; 9 bases agree with TRBD1. Germline CDR1 reads LGHNA; CDR2 reads YSLEER. Trimming removed 1 base from V and 4 bases from J; junction bases left unmatched: 13. This CDR3 has 18 residues. CDR3 nucleotides: TGCGCCAGCAGCCAAGTAATCGAACAGGGGGCGCAGGGCTATGGCTACACCTTC. It specifies CASSQVIEQGAQGYGYTF.

Remarks on this clone: The germline gene is not matched at one end of the junction; a read error may be the cause. The rearrangement joins TRBV11-2 to TRBJ2-7; D is unresolved. Germline loops: CDR1 SGHAT, CDR2 FQNNGV. This CDR3 has 10 residues. The CDR3 loop is CASSLVAENF. The CDR3 DNA follows: TGTGCCAGCAGCTTAGTCGCGGAGAACTTC.

The chain links TRBV7-9 to TRBJ1-1; D possibly corresponds to TRBD1 (5 bases). V was clipped by 5 bases and J by 7 bases, with 17 bases between them. Germline CDR1 and CDR2: SEHNR and FQNEAQ (reference sequence). The CDR3 is 14 amino acids. The CDR3 loop reads CASSPTPGGYEAFF. The CDR3 DNA sequence: TGTGCCAGCAGCCCGACCCCTGGGGGGTATGAAGCTTTCTTT.

A single count supports this clone. The rearrangement links TRBV30 to TRBJ1-1; D gene uncertain. The germline gives CDR1 GTSNPN, CDR2 SVGIG (reference sequence). This CDR3 spans 12 amino acids. V gave up 0 bases and J gave up 4 bases, with 6 bases separating them. As DNA, the CDR3 is TGTGCCTGGAGTGTACTTAGCACTGAAGCTTTCTTT. This encodes CAWSVLSTEAFF.

The rearrangement uses TRBV19 and TRBJ2-7, with TRBD1 matching 9 bases. Trimming removed 7 bases from V and 3 bases from J; junction bases left unmatched: 7. The CDR3 sequence is 14 residues long. The germline V gene encodes CDR1 LNHDA and CDR2 SQIVND (reference sequence). CDR3 sequence reads: CASTPGQGYYEQYF. The CDR3 DNA reads as TGTGCCAGTACCCCGGGACAGGGCTACTACGAGCAGTACTTC. Full variable domain (remainder filled in from reference TRBV19 and TRBJ2-7): DGGITQSPKYLFRKEGQNVTLSCEQNLNHDAMYWYRQDPGQGLRLIYYSQIVNDFQKGDIAEGYSVSREKKESFPLTVTSAQKNPTAFYLCASTPGQGYYEQYFGPGTRLTVT.

The CDR3 coding sequence is TGTGCCAGCTCACCGGACAGGCCAGATCAGCCCCAGCATTTT. This encodes CASSPDRPDQPQHF. V usage is TRBV18 and J usage is TRBJ1-5; 7 bases match TRBD1. Germline assignment: CDR1 KGHSH and CDR2 LQKENI. This CDR3 has 14 residues. After removal of 3 bases from V and 5 bases from J, the junction contained 4 bases not matched to a gene.

The chain joins TRBV10-3 to TRBJ1-4, with 10 bases that match TRBD1. CDR3 length: 14 residues. Germline V lookup: CDR1 ENHRY, CDR2 SYGVKD. Losses at the gene ends were 10 bases for V and 6 bases for J; bases not matched to a gene: 8. CDR3 in amino acids: CATRADRGDEKLFF. The DNA for the CDR3 is TGTGCCACCCGCGCGGACAGGGGGGATGAAAAACTGTTTTTT.

The chain combines TRBV30 with TRBJ1-2; TRBD1 agrees at 7 bases. Trimming at V came to 5 bases and at J to 5 bases, leaving 14 bases not matched to a gene. The length of the CDR3 is 15 residues. The germline CDR1 and CDR2 sequences are GTSNPN and SVGIG (reference sequence). In DNA form, the CDR3 reads TGTGCCTGGGGCAGCTGGGACAGTCTTTCGTATGGCTACACCTTC. Amino acid sequence: CAWGSWDSLSYGYTF.

The chain uses TRBV5-1 and TRBJ2-7, with TRBD2 matching over 9 bases. After removal of 4 bases from V and 0 bases from J, the junction contained 5 bases not matched to a gene. Germline V CDR1 and CDR2: SGHRS, YFSETQ. The CDR3 loop spans 15 amino acids. This CDR3 is CASSVPSGTSYEQYF. The CDR3 DNA sequence: TGCGCCAGCAGCGTACCTAGCGGGACCTCCTACGAGCAGTACTTC.

The gene calls are TRBV3-1 (or the pseudogene TRBV3-2) and TRBJ2-1; 9 nucleotides align to TRBD2. CDR1 LGHDT and CDR2 YNNKEL come from the germline V gene (reference sequence). Germline trimming cut 5 bases from V and 5 bases from J; bases unmatched to any gene: 4. This CDR3 comprises 14 residues. The CDR3 loop is CASSSSGGNNEQFF. The DNA for the CDR3 is TGTGCCAGCAGCTCAAGCGGGGGGAACAATGAGCAGTTCTTC.

The gene calls are TRBV18 and TRBJ1-2, with TRBD1 identical over 7 bases. J gave up 5 bases and V 3 bases, and 6 bases lay outside the gene matches. This CDR3 is 14 amino acids long. Germline assignment: CDR1 KGHSH and CDR2 LQKENI. DNA of the CDR3: TGTGCCAGCTCACCTGGGGGACAGAAGTATGGCTACACCTTC. This translates into CASSPGGQKYGYTF.

This clone showed up just a few times. V usage is TRBV12-3 or TRBV12-4 and J usage is TRBJ1-6; 7 bases match TRBD1. The CDR3 is made up of 13 amino acids. Trimming took 4 bases from V and 10 from J; bases not matched to a gene: 4. The CDR3 sequence: CASSWRDSSPLHF. The CDR3 region has the DNA TGTGCCAGCAGTTGGCGGGACAGCTCACCCCTCCACTTT.

The V and J genes are TRBV7-2 and TRBJ2-3; 10 bases fit TRBD2. Germline loops: CDR1 SGHTA, CDR2 FQGNSA. CDR3 size: 16 residues. J gave up 3 bases and V 5 bases, and 8 bases lay outside the gene matches. CDR3 DNA sequence: TGTGCCAGCAGCCCCCTAGCGGGGGTAAGTACAGATACGCAGTATTTT. This sequence encodes CASSPLAGVSTDTQYF.

The chain combines TRBV7-8 with TRBJ2-1; the D gene is possibly TRBD2 (7 bases). V was clipped by 5 bases and J by 5 bases, with 16 bases between them. Germline V CDR1 and CDR2: SGHVS, FQNEAQ. This CDR3 is built from 15 residues. Here the CDR3 reads CASSERGGLNNEQFF. The DNA of the CDR3 is TGTGCCAGCAGCGAGAGGGGGGGGCTCAACAATGAGCAGTTCTTC.

The V gene is TRBV2, the J gene TRBJ2-7, with TRBD2 matching over 13 bases. V trimming: 6 bases; J trimming: 0 bases; junction bases outside the gene matches: 17. The CDR3 consists of 20 residues. Germline CDR1 reads SNHLY; CDR2 reads FYNNEI. The CDR3 DNA is TGTGCCAGCAGAGGGCGGGGAAGGGGACTAGCGGGATTGAGCTCCTACGAGCAGTACTTC. Translation: CASRGRGRGLAGLSSYEQYF.

V gene TRBV3-1 (or the pseudogene TRBV3-2) combines with J gene TRBJ2-7; 12 nucleotides align to TRBD1. The germline gives CDR1 LGHDT, CDR2 YNNKEL (reference sequence). The CDR3 has 16 amino acids. Trimming at V came to 3 bases and at J to 6 bases, leaving 9 bases not matched to a gene. Written as DNA, the CDR3 is TGTGCCAGCAGCCAGGGACTGGGACAGGGGGCCGGCGAGCAGTACTTC. Amino acids: CASSQGLGQGAGEQYF.

The CDR3 here is CASSADSARGTEAFF. In nucleotides, the CDR3 is TGTGCCAGCAGTGCCGACTCCGCCCGGGGCACTGAAGCTTTCTTT. This chain links TRBV6-4 with TRBJ1-1; D unclear. CDR1 is MRHNA, CDR2 SNTAGT, per germline. The CDR3 contains 15 residues. V was clipped by 4 bases and J by 4 bases, with 16 bases between them.

The chain carries TRBV4-3 and TRBJ1-2; unclear D gene. The CDR3 runs to 15 residues. The V end was cut by 1 base, the J end by 4 bases, with 13 bases between. Germline CDR1 is LGHNA and CDR2 is YSLEER. The CDR3 protein is CASSQALSGIYGYTF. In DNA, the CDR3 is TGCGCCAGCAGCCAAGCCCTCTCGGGGATCTATGGCTACACCTTC.

This clone was counted once. The J gene is TRBJ2-5, the V gene TRBV5-1; a weak D match, TRBD1 (6 bases). CDR1 SGHRS and CDR2 YFSETQ come from the germline V gene. V lost 0 bases and J 1 base, leaving 10 bases between the germline ends. The CDR3 runs to 15 residues. This CDR3 is CASSLAAGAQETQYF. CDR3 DNA sequence: TGCGCCAGCAGCTTGGCCGCAGGGGCCCAAGAGACCCAGTACTTC. Looking up the rest from reference TRBV5-1 and TRBJ2-5 gives the full variable domain: KAGVTQTPRYLIKTRGQQVTLSCSPISGHRSVSWYQQTPGQGLQFLFEYFSETQRNKGNFPGRFSGRQFSNSRSEMNVSTLELGDSALYLCASSLAAGAQETQYFGPGTRLLVL.

As DNA, the CDR3 is TGTGCCAGCAGTTTTAACAGGGGGCATGATGAGCAGTTCTTC. Protein: CASSFNRGHDEQFF. The chain links TRBV27 to TRBJ2-1, with 9 bases fitting TRBD1. The V gene's germline CDR1 is MNHEY and CDR2 SMNVEV (reference sequence). J gave up 8 bases and V 3 bases, and 5 bases lay outside the gene matches. There are 14 residues in the CDR3.

This chain joins TRBV11-2 and TRBJ2-7; 9 nucleotides match TRBD1. V dropped 4 bases and J dropped 1; count of bases not matched to a gene: 8. CDR3 length: 16 residues. Per the germline V gene, CDR1 is SGHAT and CDR2 is FQNNGV. CDR3 loop: CASSSIRDRASYEQYF. The DNA for the CDR3 is TGTGCCAGCAGCTCCATCCGGGACAGGGCGTCCTACGAGCAGTACTTC.

This clone was counted between two and nine times. This chain connects TRBV4-3 to TRBJ1-1; D remains unclear. Germline values: CDR1 LGHNA, CDR2 YSLEER. The CDR3 spans 14 residues. Trimming pared 1 base from V and 3 bases from J, leaving 9 bases between. The CDR3 DNA follows: TGCGCCAGCAGCCAAGTTTTGGCGGACACTGAAGCTTTCTTT. Translating gives CASSQVLADTEAFF.